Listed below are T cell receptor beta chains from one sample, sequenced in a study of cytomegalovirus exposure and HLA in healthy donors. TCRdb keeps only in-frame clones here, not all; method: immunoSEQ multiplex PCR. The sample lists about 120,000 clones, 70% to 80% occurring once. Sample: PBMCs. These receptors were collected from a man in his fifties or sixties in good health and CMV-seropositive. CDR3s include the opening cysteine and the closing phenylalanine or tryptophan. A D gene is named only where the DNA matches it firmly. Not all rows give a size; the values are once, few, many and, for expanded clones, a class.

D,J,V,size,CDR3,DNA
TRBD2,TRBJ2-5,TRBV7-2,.,CASSIGLLAGGGYQETQYF,TGTGCCAGCAGCATAGGACTACTAGCGGGCGGGGGGTACCAAGAGACCCAGTACTTC
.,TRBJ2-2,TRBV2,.,CASSGGQNTGELFF,TGTGCCAGCAGTGGGGGACAGAACACCGGGGAGCTGTTTTTT
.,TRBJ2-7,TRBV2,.,CASSVRNEQYF,TGTGCCAGCAGTGTGAGGAACGAGCAGTACTTC
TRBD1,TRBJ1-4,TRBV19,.,CASSTPGQTDEKLFF,TGTGCCAGTAGTACACCGGGACAGACTGATGAAAAACTGTTTTTT
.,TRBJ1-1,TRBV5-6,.,CASSQYTEAFF,TGTGCCAGCAGCCAATACACTGAAGCTTTCTTT
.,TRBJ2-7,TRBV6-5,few,CASSYSGQMSSYEQYF,TGTGCCAGCAGTTACTCGGGGCAGATGAGCTCCTACGAGCAGTACTTC
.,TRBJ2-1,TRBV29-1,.,CSVVGQLREQFF,TGCAGCGTTGTCGGACAGCTTAGGGAGCAGTTCTTC
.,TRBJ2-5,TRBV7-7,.,CASSLSSSDSETQYF,TGTGCTAGCAGCCTAAGTTCCTCGGACAGCGAGACCCAGTACTTC
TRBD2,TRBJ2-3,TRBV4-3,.,CASSPRGTSGTGGDTQYF,TGCGCCAGCAGCCCCAGGGGGACTAGCGGGACCGGGGGGGATACGCAGTATTTT
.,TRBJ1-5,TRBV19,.,CASRGEAVPSNQPQHF,TGTGCCAGTAGAGGAGAGGCGGTACCAAGCAATCAGCCCCAGCATTTT
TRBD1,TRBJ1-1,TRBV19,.,CASSKGQGTNTEAFF,TGTGCCAGTAGCAAAGGACAGGGGACGAACACTGAAGCTTTCTTT
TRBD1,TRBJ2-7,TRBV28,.,CASRATGGNYEQYF,TGTGCCAGCAGGGCGACAGGGGGTAACTACGAGCAGTACTTC
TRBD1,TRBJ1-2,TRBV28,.,CASSLGTGGDYGYTF,TGTGCCAGCAGTTTAGGGACAGGGGGCGACTATGGCTACACCTTC
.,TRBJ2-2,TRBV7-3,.,CASSLDTPNTGELFF,TGTGCCAGCAGCCTTGACACCCCGAACACCGGGGAGCTGTTTTTT
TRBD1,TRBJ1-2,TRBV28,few,CASRSTGGYGYTF,TGTGCCAGCAGATCTACAGGGGGCTATGGCTACACCTTC
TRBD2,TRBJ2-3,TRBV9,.,CASSPMGSGGTYTDTQYF,TGTGCCAGCAGCCCAATGGGTAGCGGGGGGACCTACACAGATACGCAGTATTTT
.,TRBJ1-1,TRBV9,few,CASSVTNTSPAFF,TGTGCCAGCAGCGTAACTAACACGTCCCCAGCTTTCTTT
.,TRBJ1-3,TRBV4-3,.,CASSQEGWGNSIYF,TGCGCCAGCAGCCAGGAGGGGTGGGGAAACAGCATATATTTT
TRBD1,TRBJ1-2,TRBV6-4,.,CASSDPGDSTGGYTF,TGTGCCAGCAGTGACCCGGGGGACAGTACGGGAGGCTACACCTTC
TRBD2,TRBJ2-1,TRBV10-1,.,CASSGLSPGQGSGRALNEQFF,TGCGCCAGCAGTGGCCTCAGTCCGGGGCAGGGAAGCGGGAGGGCCCTCAATGAGCAGTTCTTC
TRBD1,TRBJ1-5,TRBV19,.,CASSIQQGVNQPQHF,TGTGCCAGTAGTATTCAACAGGGGGTCAATCAGCCCCAGCATTTT
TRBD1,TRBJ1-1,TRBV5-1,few,CASSPRGQGNTEAFF,TGCGCCAGCAGCCCCCGGGGACAGGGAAACACTGAAGCTTTCTTT
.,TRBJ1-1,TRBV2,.,CASTPGGPNTEAFF,TGTGCCAGCACCCCCGGGGGACCGAACACTGAAGCTTTCTTT
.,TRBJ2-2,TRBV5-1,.,CASSFGGNTGELFF,TGCGCCAGCAGCTTCGGGGGTAACACCGGGGAGCTGTTTTTT
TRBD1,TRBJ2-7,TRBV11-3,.,CASSPGTGELYEQYF,TGTGCCAGCAGCCCCGGGACAGGGGAACTGTACGAGCAGTACTTC
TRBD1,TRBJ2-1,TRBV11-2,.,CASRRPGTGVSEQFF,TGTGCCAGCAGGCGACCAGGGACAGGGGTGAGTGAGCAGTTCTTC
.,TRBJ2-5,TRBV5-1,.,CASSPQIARQETQYF,TGCGCCAGCAGCCCCCAGATAGCCCGCCAAGAGACCCAGTACTTC
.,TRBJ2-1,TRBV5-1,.,CASSPRIVRLGTYNEQFF,TGCGCCAGCAGCCCTCGGATCGTGCGACTCGGGACCTACAATGAGCAGTTCTTC
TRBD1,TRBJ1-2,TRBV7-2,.,CASSFQTGNYGYTF,TGTGCCAGCAGCTTCCAGACAGGGAACTATGGCTACACCTTC
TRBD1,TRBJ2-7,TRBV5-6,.,CASTLRDSGAYEQYF,TGTGCCAGCACCCTCAGGGACAGTGGAGCCTACGAGCAGTACTTC
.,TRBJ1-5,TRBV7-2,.,CASSLAHNSNQPQHF,TGTGCCAGCAGCTTAGCACATAATAGCAATCAGCCCCAGCATTTT
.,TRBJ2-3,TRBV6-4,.,CASSDSNSGDTQYF,TGTGCCAGCAGTGACTCGAATTCCGGAGATACGCAGTATTTT
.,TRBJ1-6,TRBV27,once,CAGTWAGRNSPLHF,TGTGCCGGCACCTGGGCGGGCAGAAATTCACCCCTCCACTTT
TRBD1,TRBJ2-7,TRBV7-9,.,CASSEPDRPPTCEQYF,TGTGCCAGCTCCGAGCCGGACAGGCCCCCTACGTGCGAGCAGTACTTC
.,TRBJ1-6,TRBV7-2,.,CASSLYQGNNSPLHF,TGTGCCAGCAGCTTATATCAGGGGAATAATTCACCCCTCCACTTT
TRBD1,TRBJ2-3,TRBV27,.,CASSFGRQGPDTQYF,TGTGCCAGCAGTTTTGGGCGACAGGGACCAGATACGCAGTATTTT
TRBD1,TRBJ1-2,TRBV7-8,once,CASSPGQGAFDGYTF,TGTGCCAGCAGCCCGGGACAGGGGGCTTTCGACGGCTACACCTTC
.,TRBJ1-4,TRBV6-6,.,CASSYTLDRNEKLFF,TGTGCCAGCAGTTACACCCTAGACAGGAATGAAAAACTGTTTTTT
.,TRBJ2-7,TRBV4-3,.,CASSQELGGTSYEQYF,TGCGCCAGCAGCCAAGAGTTGGGCGGGACTTCCTACGAGCAGTACTTC
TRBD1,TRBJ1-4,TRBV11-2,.,CASSPGQGARNEKLFF,TGTGCCAGCAGCCCAGGACAGGGGGCTAGGAATGAAAAACTGTTTTTT
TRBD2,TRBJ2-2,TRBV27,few,CASSLAGGSTGELFF,TGTGCCAGCAGTTTAGCGGGAGGGAGCACCGGGGAGCTGTTTTTT
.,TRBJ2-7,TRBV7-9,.,CASSLEGVVDEQYF,TGTGCCAGCAGCTTAGAGGGGGTAGTCGACGAGCAGTACTTC
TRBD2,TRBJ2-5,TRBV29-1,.,CSPRRLAGIIGETQYF,TGCAGCCCCCGGCGGCTAGCGGGAATCATTGGAGAGACCCAGTACTTC
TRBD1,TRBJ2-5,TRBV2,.,CASRAGTVQETQYF,TGTGCCAGCAGAGCCGGGACAGTACAAGAGACCCAGTACTTC
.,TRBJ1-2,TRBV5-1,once,CASSLQGDGYTF,TGCGCCAGCAGCTTACAGGGAGATGGCTACACCTTC
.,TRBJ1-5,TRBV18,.,CASSAQGDQPQHF,TGTGCCAGCTCAGCACAGGGAGATCAGCCCCAGCATTTT
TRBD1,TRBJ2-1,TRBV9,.,CASSVTEQGEQFF,TGTGCCAGCAGCGTAACGGAACAGGGGGAGCAGTTCTTC
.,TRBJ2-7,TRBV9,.,CASSPTTPSYEQYF,TGTGCCAGCAGCCCAACGACACCCTCCTACGAGCAGTACTTC
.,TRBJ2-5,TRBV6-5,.,CASSHGLMGETQYF,TGTGCCAGCAGCCACGGGTTGATGGGTGAGACCCAGTACTTC
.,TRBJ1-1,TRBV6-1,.,CASSEALRTPNTEAFF,TGTGCCAGCAGTGAAGCGCTGAGGACACCTAACACTGAAGCTTTCTTT
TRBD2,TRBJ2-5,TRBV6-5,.,CASSYSGGGPWETQYF,TGTGCCAGCAGTTATAGCGGGGGGGGTCCGTGGGAGACCCAGTACTTC
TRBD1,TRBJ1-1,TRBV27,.,CASSLSVEGAEAFF,TGTGCCAGCAGTTTATCCGTGGAGGGGGCGGAAGCTTTCTTT
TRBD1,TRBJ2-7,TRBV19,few,CASQDRNAYEQYF,TGTGCCAGCCAGGACAGGAACGCCTACGAGCAGTACTTC
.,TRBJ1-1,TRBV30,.,CAWSVLGGMNTEAFF,TGTGCCTGGAGTGTACTCGGGGGGATGAACACTGAAGCTTTCTTT
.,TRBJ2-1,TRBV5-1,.,CASSLPVYNEQFF,TGCGCCAGCAGCCTACCGGTGTACAATGAGCAGTTCTTC
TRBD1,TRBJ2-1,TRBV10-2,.,CASSELGQGNGEQFF,TGCGCCAGCAGTGAGTTGGGACAGGGGAATGGTGAGCAGTTCTTC
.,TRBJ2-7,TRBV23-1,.,CASSLGPGLREQYF,TGCGCCAGCAGTCTGGGGCCAGGGCTGAGGGAGCAGTACTTC
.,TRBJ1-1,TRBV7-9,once,CASSLGQAPMNTEAFF,TGTGCCAGCAGCTTAGGACAGGCCCCTATGAACACTGAAGCTTTCTTT
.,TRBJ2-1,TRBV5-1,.,CASSEGGPNEQFF,TGCGCCAGCAGCGAGGGTGGGCCCAATGAGCAGTTCTTC
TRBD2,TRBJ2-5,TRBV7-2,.,CASRPPGLAGGTQYF,TGTGCCAGCAGGCCACCGGGACTAGCGGGAGGGACCCAGTACTTC